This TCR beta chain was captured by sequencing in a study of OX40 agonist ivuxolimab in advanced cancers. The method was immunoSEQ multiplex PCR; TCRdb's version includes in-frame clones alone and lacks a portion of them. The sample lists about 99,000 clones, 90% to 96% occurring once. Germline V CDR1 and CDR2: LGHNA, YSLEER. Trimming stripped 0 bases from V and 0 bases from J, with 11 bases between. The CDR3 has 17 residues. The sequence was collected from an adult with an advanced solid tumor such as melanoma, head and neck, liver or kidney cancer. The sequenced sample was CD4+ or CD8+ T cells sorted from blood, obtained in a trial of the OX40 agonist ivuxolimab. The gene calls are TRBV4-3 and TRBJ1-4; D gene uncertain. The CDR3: CASSQDWVSSTNEKLFF. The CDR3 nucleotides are TGCGCCAGCAGCCAAGATTGGGTCAGCTCAACTAATGAAAAACTGTTTTTT.